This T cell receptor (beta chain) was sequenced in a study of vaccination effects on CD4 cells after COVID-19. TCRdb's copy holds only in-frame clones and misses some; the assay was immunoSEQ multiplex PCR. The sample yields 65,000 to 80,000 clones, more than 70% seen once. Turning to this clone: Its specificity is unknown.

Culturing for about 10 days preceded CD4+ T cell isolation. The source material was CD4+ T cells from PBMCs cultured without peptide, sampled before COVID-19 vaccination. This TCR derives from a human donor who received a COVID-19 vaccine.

The CDR3, as DNA: TGTGCCAGTGCCCGGGACAGGGGCCCCAATGAGCAGTTCTTC. Translated: CASARDRGPNEQFF. The V and J genes are TRBV19 and TRBJ2-1, with TRBD1 matching over 10 bases. Germline CDR1 LNHDA, CDR2 SQIVND (reference sequence). CDR3 length: 14 amino acids. After removal of 8 bases from V and 6 bases from J, the junction contained 7 bases not matched to a gene.